This entry lists 28 T cell receptor beta chains sequenced from one sample in a study of blood T cell repertoires in COVID-19. Sequencing was performed with immunoSEQ multiplex PCR; in TCRdb, only in-frame clones are kept and a portion is missing. Of tens of thousands of clones detected, around three quarters appear once; the ten largest clones hold roughly 50%. Sequenced material: peripheral blood. The receptors were gathered from a human donor in a cohort sampled during active COVID-19.

The CDR3 sequence: CASSLSWREGGTDTQYF. The CDR3 region has the DNA TGTGCCAGCAGCTTAAGTTGGCGGGAGGGGGGCACAGATACGCAGTATTTT. The rearrangement links TRBV7-3 to TRBJ2-3, with 9 bases fitting TRBD2. In germline, CDR1 is SGHTA, CDR2 FQGTGA. The CDR3 consists of 17 residues. V lost 1 base to trimming and J lost 1 base; unmatched junction nucleotides: 6. The full variable domain, with the rest looked up from reference TRBV7-3 and TRBJ2-3, is GAGVSQTPSNKVTEKGKYVELRCDPISGHTALYWYRQSLGQGPEFLIYFQGTGAADDSGLPNDRFFAVRPEGSVSTLKIQRTERGDSAVYLCASSLSWREGGTDTQYFGPGTRLTVL.

The V and J genes are TRBV27 and TRBJ2-6; D is perhaps TRBD1 (6 bases). CDR1 MNHEY and CDR2 SMNVEV come from the germline V gene (reference sequence). V lost 6 bases, J lost 1 base, and 16 bases lay in between. The CDR3 extends over 17 amino acids. The CDR3: CASRPQGLKSGANVLTF. DNA for the CDR3: TGTGCCAGCAGGCCCCAGGGGTTAAAATCTGGGGCCAACGTCCTGACTTTC.

The genes are TRBV24-1 and TRBJ1-2, with a weak D call TRBD1 (5 bases). The CDR3 covers 12 residues. Germline lookup yields CDR1 KGHDR and CDR2 SFDVKD. Trimming removed 0 bases at V and 11 bases at J, with 9 bases between. The CDR3: CATSDLTRDYTF. CDR3 coding DNA: TGTGCCACCAGTGATTTGACCAGGGATTACACCTTC.

The chain recombines TRBV27 with TRBJ2-7; possible D gene TRBD1, 6 bases. Germline V CDR1 and CDR2: MNHEY, SMNVEV (reference sequence). The CDR3 covers 13 residues. Trimming removed 6 bases at V and 3 bases at J, with 12 bases between. The CDR3 DNA reads as TGTGCCAGCAGCTTTCGACAGGACTACGAGCAGTACTTC. Residues: CASSFRQDYEQYF.

The J gene is TRBJ2-5, the V gene TRBV14, with 7 bases matching TRBD2. This CDR3 is built from 16 residues. Germline V gene lookup returns CDR1 SGHDN and CDR2 FVKESK. J gave up 1 base and V 6 bases, and 11 bases lay outside the gene matches. DNA for the CDR3: TGTGCCAGCAGTGCCGGACGCGCGGGAGTCCAAGAGACCCAGTACTTC. Amino acid sequence: CASSAGRAGVQETQYF.

This clone was seen a few times. This chain links TRBV10-3 with TRBJ2-3; D is perhaps TRBD2 (7 bases). The V and J ends lost 11 bases and 4 bases respectively, with 28 bases between them. This CDR3 comprises 17 residues. Germline V gene sequence: CDR1 ENHRY, CDR2 SYGVKD. The CDR3 loop reads CAHSGSRPAGGPDTQYF. Here the CDR3 DNA reads TGTGCCCACTCGGGGAGTAGGCCCGCCGGGGGGCCAGATACGCAGTATTTT.

The chain joins TRBV7-6 to TRBJ2-2; TRBD1 might be the D (6 bases). V dropped 6 bases and J dropped 7 bases, with 21 bases sitting between them. The CDR3 covers 16 residues. Germline CDR1 and CDR2: SGHVS and FNYEAQ. The CDR3 reads CASSLKGESWGGELFF. CDR3 nucleotides: TGTGCCAGCAGTTTAAAGGGGGAGTCTTGGGGCGGGGAGCTGTTTTTT. The full variable domain, in which reference TRBV7-6 and TRBJ2-2 provide the parts outside the CDR3, is GAGVSQSPRYKVTKRGQDVALRCDPISGHVSLYWYRQALGQGPEFLTYFNYEAQQDKSGLPNDRFSAERPEGSISTLTIQRTEQRDSAMYRCASSLKGESWGGELFFGEGSRLTVL.

The chain employs TRBV29-1 and TRBJ2-1, with 8 positions matching TRBD2. V lost 4 bases to trimming and J lost 0 bases; unmatched junction nucleotides: 5. The CDR3 runs 15 residues. Per the germline V gene, CDR1 is SQVTM and CDR2 is ANQGSEA. CDR3 in DNA: TGCAGCGTTGGCCTAGCGGGCCGCTCCTACAATGAGCAGTTCTTC. This encodes CSVGLAGRSYNEQFF.

V usage is TRBV5-1 and J usage is TRBJ1-2; TRBD1 aligns across 7 bases. With V trimmed by 1 base and J by 7 bases, 16 bases remained unmatched. The V gene's germline CDR1 is SGHRS and CDR2 YFSETQ. The CDR3 consists of 17 residues. This chain's CDR3 is CASSLRRGRPLDVGYTF. The DNA of the CDR3 is TGCGCCAGCAGCTTGCGGAGGGGGCGGCCCCTGGATGTTGGCTACACCTTC.

This chain connects TRBV21-1 to TRBJ2-7; the DNA was not used to check the table's D call, TRBD2. TRBV21-1 is a recognized pseudogene. CDR3 size: 12 residues. Here the CDR3 reads CASSDLDYGQYF. The CDR3 DNA reads TGTGCCAGCAGCGACTTGGACTACGGGCAGTACTTC.

The chain uses TRBV7-3 and TRBJ2-6; a possible D gene is TRBD2 (6 bases). The CDR3 has 17 amino acids. The germline V and J ends were trimmed by 3 bases and 0 bases, with 12 bases remaining between them. Germline values: CDR1 SGHTA, CDR2 FQGTGA. CDR3 nucleotides: TGTGCCAGCAGCTTTAGCGGTGTCAGCTCTGGGGCCAACGTCCTGACTTTC. Protein product: CASSFSGVSSGANVLTF.

This chain links TRBV5-6 with TRBJ1-6; 7 bases match TRBD1. Germline assignment: CDR1 SGHDT and CDR2 YYEEEE. Unmatched junction bases numbered 12, after V lost 4 bases and J lost 8 bases. The CDR3 extends over 16 amino acids. For the CDR3, the DNA is TGTGCCAGCAGCCCCCATCCCAGGGGGATGGATTCACCCCTCCACTTT. Translation: CASSPHPRGMDSPLHF.

CDR3 coding DNA: TGTGCCAGCACCCCACTAGCGGGGAACTACAATGAGCAGTTCTTC. This translates into CASTPLAGNYNEQFF. V is TRBV28 and J is TRBJ2-1; the match to TRBD2 covers 10 bases. Losses at the gene ends were 7 bases for V and 3 bases for J; bases not matched to a gene: 6. The CDR3 contains 15 residues. Germline CDR1 is MDHEN and CDR2 is SYDVKM.

J is TRBJ2-1 and V is TRBV29-1; TRBD2 aligns across 9 bases. The CDR3 sequence is 13 residues long. The germline V gene has CDR1 SQVTM and CDR2 ANQGSEA. After removal of 4 bases from V and 9 bases from J, the junction contained 7 bases not matched to a gene. CDR3 sequence (DNA): TGCAGCGTTGTTGCTAGCGGGACGGCTGAGCAGTTCTTC. Translating gives CSVVASGTAEQFF.

This clone showed up many times. The rearrangement uses TRBV2 and TRBJ2-7; the D gene is possibly TRBD1 (5 bases). Germline V lookup: CDR1 SNHLY, CDR2 FYNNEI. The CDR3 covers 14 residues. V gave up 6 bases and J gave up 2 bases, with 14 bases separating them. Here the CDR3 reads CASRPFQGAYEQYF. CDR3 bases: TGTGCCAGCAGACCCTTCCAAGGGGCCTACGAGCAGTACTTC.

This rearrangement joins TRBV7-2 to TRBJ2-7; 7 bases are shared with TRBD2. The length of the CDR3 is 14 residues. The V gene's germline CDR1 is SGHTA and CDR2 FQGNSA. V was pared by 2 bases and J by 1 base, with 2 bases of the junction left unmatched. The CDR3 region has the DNA TGTGCCAGCAGCTTACGGCGGGGGTCCTACGAGCAGTACTTC. Its protein product is CASSLRRGSYEQYF.

The genes are TRBV7-9 and TRBJ2-1; D unclear. Germline values: CDR1 SEHNR, CDR2 FQNEAQ (reference sequence). Trimming removed 1 base at V and 10 bases at J, with 8 bases between. The CDR3 length is 12 residues. CDR3 loop: CASSLETLEQFF. In DNA, the CDR3 is TGTGCCAGCAGCTTAGAGACTCTCGAGCAGTTCTTC.

The CDR3 here is CASSSAWTGDANPFKNIQYF. The CDR3 coding sequence is TGTGCCAGCTCATCTGCCTGGACAGGAGATGCGAACCCTTTTAAAAACATTCAGTACTTC. The genes are TRBV18 and TRBJ2-4; 7 nucleotides match TRBD1. This CDR3 has 20 residues. Germline CDR1 KGHSH, CDR2 LQKENI. After removal of 5 bases from V and 4 bases from J, the junction contained 23 bases not matched to a gene.

The rearrangement uses TRBV11-2 and TRBJ1-1, with D possibly being TRBD1 (5 bases). The V gene lost 4 bases and the J gene lost 1 base, with 7 bases spanning the gap. Looked up from germline, CDR1 is SGHAT and CDR2 is FQNNGV. CDR3 length: 13 amino acids. CDR3 bases: TGTGCCAGCAGCTGGCAGGGGAACACTGAAGCTTTCTTT. Its protein is CASSWQGNTEAFF.

This clone turned up a few times. The chain has TRBV10-3 and TRBJ1-1; TRBD1 matches 9 bases. Germline V gene lookup returns CDR1 ENHRY and CDR2 SYGVKD. After removal of 5 bases from V and 5 bases from J, the junction contained 6 bases not matched to a gene. The CDR3 loop spans 14 amino acids. The DNA for the CDR3 is TGTGCCATCAGTTGGACAGGGGATAATACTGAAGCTTTCTTT. Translating gives CAISWTGDNTEAFF.

The J gene is TRBJ2-5, the V gene TRBV27; a weak D match, TRBD2 (6 bases). V dropped 6 bases and J dropped 5 bases, with 13 bases sitting between them. The germline V gene encodes CDR1 MNHEY and CDR2 SMNVEV (reference sequence). The CDR3 is 13 residues long. The CDR3 here is CASRRRGLETQYF. The CDR3 DNA sequence: TGTGCCAGCAGGAGGAGGGGTTTGGAGACCCAGTACTTC.

This chain joins TRBV11-3 and TRBJ1-2; possibly TRBD1 for D (6 bases). Germline lookup yields CDR1 SGHNT and CDR2 YENEEA. Between the trimmed V and J ends, which lost 1 base and 8 bases, there was a span of 14 bases. The CDR3 sequence is 14 residues long. CDR3 protein: CASSLVTGKEGYTF. The DNA for the CDR3 is TGTGCCAGCAGCTTAGTCACAGGGAAAGAGGGCTACACCTTC.

The chain recombines TRBV5-1 with TRBJ2-7; 13 bases are a match to TRBD2. Germline lookup yields CDR1 SGHRS and CDR2 YFSETQ. After removal of 4 bases from V and 7 bases from J, the junction contained 8 bases not matched to a gene. The CDR3 consists of 15 residues. CDR3 nucleotide sequence: TGCGCCAGCAGCCAAGGGACTAGCGGGATGGGTGAGCAGTACTTC. Translation gives CASSQGTSGMGEQYF.

A single count supports this clone. DNA of the CDR3: TGTGCCTGGACCGGGACAGTACTAGTCCATGAGCAGTTCTTC. Translation: CAWTGTVLVHEQFF. This rearrangement joins TRBV30 to TRBJ2-1; TRBD1 matches 7 bases. There are 14 residues in the CDR3. After removal of 4 bases from V and 8 bases from J, the junction contained 11 bases not matched to a gene. Germline V gives CDR1 GTSNPN, CDR2 SVGIG (reference sequence).

The rearrangement uses TRBV5-1 and TRBJ2-2, with 7 bases identical to TRBD2. Germline V gene data show CDR1 as SGHRS and CDR2 as YFSETQ. CDR3 length equals 17 residues. V shed 0 bases, J shed 0 bases, and the junction held 5 bases outside the gene matches. The DNA for the CDR3 is TGCGCCAGCAGCTTGGGCCCTAGCGGAACGAACACCGGGGAGCTGTTTTTT. This gives the protein CASSLGPSGTNTGELFF. The complete variable domain, with remaining parts taken from reference TRBV5-1 and TRBJ2-2, reads KAGVTQTPRYLIKTRGQQVTLSCSPISGHRSVSWYQQTPGQGLQFLFEYFSETQRNKGNFPGRFSGRQFSNSRSEMNVSTLELGDSALYLCASSLGPSGTNTGELFFGEGSRLTVL.

This chain connects TRBV7-9 to TRBJ2-3, with TRBD2 identical over 7 bases. The junction had 11 bases not matched to a gene; V was cut back by 1 base and J by 1 base. Per the germline V gene, CDR1 is SEHNR and CDR2 is FQNEAQ (reference sequence). The CDR3 runs 18 residues. The CDR3: CASSLGEWAGVGTDTQYF. The CDR3 coding sequence is TGTGCCAGCAGCTTAGGGGAGTGGGCGGGAGTCGGCACAGATACGCAGTATTTT.

The chain employs TRBV6-2 or TRBV6-3 and TRBJ2-2, with 11 bases identical to TRBD2. The CDR3 loop spans 16 amino acids. J lost 7 bases, V lost 2 bases, and 6 bases had no gene match. Looked up from germline, CDR1 is MNHEY and CDR2 is SVGEGT. CDR3 residues: CASSYGLAGGLGELFF. DNA for the CDR3: TGTGCCAGCAGTTACGGGCTAGCGGGAGGCCTCGGGGAGCTGTTTTTT.

The chain joins TRBV7-3 to TRBJ2-3; D remains unclear. Trimming cost V 6 bases and J 3 bases, with 10 bases left between them. In germline, CDR1 is SGHTA, CDR2 FQGTGA. CDR3 length: 13 residues. The CDR3 loop reads CASSKSQTDTQYF. The CDR3 nucleotides are TGTGCCAGCAGTAAGTCCCAGACAGATACGCAGTATTTT.